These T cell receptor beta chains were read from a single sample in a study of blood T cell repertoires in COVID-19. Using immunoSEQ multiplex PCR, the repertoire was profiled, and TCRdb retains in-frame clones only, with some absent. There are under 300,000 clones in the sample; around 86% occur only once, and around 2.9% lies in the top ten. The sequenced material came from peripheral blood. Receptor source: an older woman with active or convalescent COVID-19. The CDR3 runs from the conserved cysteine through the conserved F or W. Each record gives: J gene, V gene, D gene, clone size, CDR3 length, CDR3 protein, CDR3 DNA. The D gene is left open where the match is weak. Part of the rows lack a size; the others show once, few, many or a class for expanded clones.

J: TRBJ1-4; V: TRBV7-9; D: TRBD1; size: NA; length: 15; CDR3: CASSLRTGMGEKLFF; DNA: TGTGCCAGCAGCCTGAGGACAGGAATGGGGGAAAAACTGTTTTTT
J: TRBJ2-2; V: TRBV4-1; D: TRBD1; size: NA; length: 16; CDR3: CASSLLGQGGTGELFF; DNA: TGCGCCAGCAGCCTCCTCGGACAGGGAGGCACCGGGGAGCTGTTTTTT
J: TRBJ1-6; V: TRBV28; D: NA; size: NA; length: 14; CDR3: CASSPPGGYSPLHF; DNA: TGTGCCAGCAGTCCACCGGGAGGGTACTCACCCCTCCACTTT
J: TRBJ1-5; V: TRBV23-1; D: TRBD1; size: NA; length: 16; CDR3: CASSQGQGYSNQPQHF; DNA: TGCGCCAGCAGTCAGGGACAGGGGTATAGCAATCAGCCCCAGCATTTT
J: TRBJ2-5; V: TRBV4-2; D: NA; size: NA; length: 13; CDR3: CASSQSFQETQYF; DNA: TGTGCCAGCAGCCAAAGCTTCCAAGAGACCCAGTACTTC
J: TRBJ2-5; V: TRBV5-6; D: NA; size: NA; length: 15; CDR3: CASSFFGRGEETQYF; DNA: TGTGCCAGCAGCTTTTTTGGCAGGGGTGAGGAGACCCAGTACTTC
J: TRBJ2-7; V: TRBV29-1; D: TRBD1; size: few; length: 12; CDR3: CSVRDRGYEQYF; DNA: TGCAGCGTCCGGGACAGGGGCTACGAGCAGTACTTC
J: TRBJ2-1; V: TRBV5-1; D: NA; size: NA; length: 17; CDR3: CASSPSTGPAGGNEQFF; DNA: TGCGCCAGCAGTCCCTCGACAGGCCCCGCAGGAGGCAATGAGCAGTTCTTC
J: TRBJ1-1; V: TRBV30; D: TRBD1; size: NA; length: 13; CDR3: CAWTGQLNTEAFF; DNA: TGTGCCTGGACGGGACAGCTGAACACTGAAGCTTTCTTT
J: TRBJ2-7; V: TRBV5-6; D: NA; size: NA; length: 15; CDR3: CASSKRGGGSHEQYF; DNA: TGTGCCAGCAGTAAAAGGGGTGGAGGGAGCCACGAGCAGTACTTC
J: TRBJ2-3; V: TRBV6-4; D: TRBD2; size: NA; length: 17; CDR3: CASSVDCGGRLTDTQYF; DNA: TGTGCCAGCAGTGTCGACTGCGGGGGGCGACTAACAGATACGCAGTATTTT
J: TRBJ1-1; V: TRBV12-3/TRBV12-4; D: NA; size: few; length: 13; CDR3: CASSLGGGTEAFF; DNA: TGTGCCAGCAGTTTAGGAGGGGGCACTGAAGCTTTCTTT
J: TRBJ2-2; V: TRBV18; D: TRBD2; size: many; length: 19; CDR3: CASSRLAGDLTANTGELFF; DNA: TGTGCCAGCTCACGACTAGCGGGGGACCTGACAGCGAACACCGGGGAGCTGTTTTTT
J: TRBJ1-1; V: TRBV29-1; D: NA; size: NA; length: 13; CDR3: CSVGPRQSPEAFF; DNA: TGCAGCGTTGGTCCGAGACAGAGTCCTGAAGCTTTCTTT
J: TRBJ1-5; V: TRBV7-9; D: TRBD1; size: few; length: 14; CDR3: CASSETGPNQPQHF; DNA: TGTGCCAGCAGCGAGACAGGGCCGAATCAGCCCCAGCATTTT
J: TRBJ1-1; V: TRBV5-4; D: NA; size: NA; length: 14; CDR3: CASSPRGTNTEAFF; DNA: TGTGCCAGCAGCCCGCGGGGAACGAACACTGAAGCTTTCTTT
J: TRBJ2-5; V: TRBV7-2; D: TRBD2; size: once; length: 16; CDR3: CASSLAPRGGQETQYF; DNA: TGTGCCAGCAGCTTAGCTCCCCGGGGGGGCCAAGAGACCCAGTACTTC
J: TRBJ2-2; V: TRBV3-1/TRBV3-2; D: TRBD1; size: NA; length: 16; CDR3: CASSHRGQGWTGELFF; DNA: TGTGCCAGCAGCCACCGAGGACAGGGGTGGACCGGGGAGCTGTTTTTT
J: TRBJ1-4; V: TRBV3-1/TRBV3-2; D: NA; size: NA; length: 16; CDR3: CASSQEGGDGFEKLFF; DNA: TGTGCCAGCAGCCAAGAGGGGGGAGACGGGTTTGAAAAACTGTTTTTT
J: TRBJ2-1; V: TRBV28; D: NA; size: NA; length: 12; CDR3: CASRVTDNEQFF; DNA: TGTGCCAGCAGGGTAACAGACAATGAGCAGTTCTTC
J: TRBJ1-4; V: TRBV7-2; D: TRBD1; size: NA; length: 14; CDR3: CASSPQTGGAESVF; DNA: TGTGCCAGCAGCCCACAGACAGGGGGCGCAGAATCGGTTTTT
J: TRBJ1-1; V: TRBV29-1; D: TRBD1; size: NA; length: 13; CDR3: CSAKDRGATQAFF; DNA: TGCAGCGCCAAAGACAGGGGGGCAACCCAAGCTTTCTTT